The clone carrying this T cell receptor (beta chain) ranks as medium-sized (0.01 to 0.1%). Its matching antigen is unknown. This entry comes from a study of OX40 agonist ivuxolimab in advanced cancers. From germline, CDR1 is MNHEY and CDR2 SVGAGI. The trim removed 7 bases at V and 5 bases at J, leaving 8 bases unmatched. There are 14 residues in the CDR3. Using immunoSEQ multiplex PCR, the repertoire was profiled, and TCRdb retains in-frame clones only, with some absent. Of tens of thousands of clones listed, approximately 79% are singletons. Findings of the study overall: It was not determined which antigens were specifically recognized by the peripheral T cells that had undergone clonal expansion.

Sequenced here: CD4+ or CD8+ T cells sorted from blood, sampled in a trial of the OX40 agonist ivuxolimab. The receptor was isolated from an adult with an advanced solid tumor such as melanoma, head and neck, liver or kidney cancer. This rearrangement joins TRBV6-5 to TRBJ2-7; 10 bases are a match to TRBD1. The CDR3 region is CASNPGQGINEQYF. In nucleotides, the CDR3 is TGTGCCAGCAATCCGGGACAGGGGATCAACGAGCAGTACTTC.